This TCR beta chain was recovered during a study of blood T cell repertoires in COVID-19. Clones were read by immunoSEQ multiplex PCR, and TCRdb kept only the in-frame ones, dropping some. Of 150,000 to 200,000 clones in the sample, around 86% were seen once. The CDR3 covers 13 residues. Germline CDR1 SGHDT, CDR2 YYEEEE. V dropped 0 bases and J dropped 3 bases, with 6 bases sitting between them. Material for sequencing was PBMCs or T cells enriched from blood (not recorded which). The sequence was collected from a woman under 40 who had recovered from COVID-19. The J gene is TRBJ1-2, the V gene TRBV5-6; possibly TRBD1 for D (5 bases). CDR3 DNA: TGTGCCAGCAGCTTGGGACAGTACTATGGCTACACCTTC. Translated, it gives CASSLGQYYGYTF.